The rows below give T cell receptor beta chains drawn from one sample of a study of blood T cell repertoires in COVID-19. TCRdb's table, derived via immunoSEQ multiplex PCR, lists solely in-frame clones and lacks some. The table shows about 190,000 clones, with over 70% occurring only once. The sample comprised peripheral blood. The source of these receptors is a man aged 50 or older with active or convalescent COVID-19. CDR3s leave out the opening cysteine and the closing phenylalanine or tryptophan. The order of the fields is CDR3 length, V gene, CDR3 protein.

18 | TRBV7-8 | ASSLTWPSGGLLRGNEQF
10 | TRBV27 | ASSGLRETQY
16 | TRBV7-2 | ASSYNRFIQGASYEQY
11 | TRBV19 | ASSHRGKETQY
12 | TRBV27 | ASSFGTGSTEAF
11 | TRBV28 | ASSSDRGPGYT
13 | TRBV27 | AIYSGGAPNEKLF
13 | TRBV6-2/TRBV6-3 | ASSSLTGGTDTQY
13 | TRBV3-1/TRBV3-2 | ASSISGGDYNEQF
13 | TRBV5-4 | ASSLAQTGTNIQY
10 | TRBV19 | ASSSDRISYT
13 | TRBV5-4 | ASSLFSRVAGELF
14 | TRBV6-5 | ASSYVGRGSAYGYT
13 | TRBV3-1/TRBV3-2 | ASSQGDRGRGIQY